Here is one T cell receptor beta chain with its context. Its antigen is unidentified. Germline V CDR1 and CDR2: SNHLY, FYNNEI. V was clipped by 11 bases and J by 1 base, with 21 bases between them. This CDR3 has 16 residues. Sequencing used immunoSEQ multiplex PCR; TCRdb keeps in-frame clones, though not all of them. The sample has about 130,000 clones, roughly 90% seen once. This entry comes from a study of T cell responses to AZD1222 COVID-19 vaccine. Broader study findings: Rises in breadth and depth of Spike-specific TCRs came after two AZD1222 doses.

The source material was peripheral blood, sampled on day 0 of AZD1222 vaccination. The sequence came from an adult in good health. The chain links TRBV2 to TRBJ1-3; no firm D call. The CDR3 reads CAEQRPKDLSGNTIYF. The CDR3 DNA is TGTGCCGAGCAGAGACCGAAGGACTTGTCTGGAAACACCATATATTTT.